The source of this T cell receptor (beta chain) is a study of T cell responses to AZD1222 COVID-19 vaccine. Points from the study as a whole: Receipt of two AZD1222 doses was followed by a rise in Spike-specific TCR breadth and depth. Spike as a whole was targeted by vaccine-associated CD4 TCRs, dominant at 160-218 and 743-854.

Measured with immunoSEQ multiplex PCR; TCRdb has only the in-frame clones, and not every one. Seen here are hundreds of thousands of clones, just over 90% observed once, and the top ten hold 1%. CDR1 and CDR2 (germline): MNHEY, SMNVEV (reference sequence). V dropped 2 bases and J dropped 4 bases, with 11 bases sitting between them. The CDR3 extends over 14 amino acids. Notes on this clone: What it binds is unknown.

The receptor's source is an adult in good health. The chain has TRBV27 and TRBJ1-1; D may be TRBD1 (5 bases). The sequencing used peripheral blood, collected on day 0 of MenACWY control vaccination. The DNA of the CDR3 is TGTGCCAGCAGTTTAGAGGGGATTAGCACTGAAGCTTTCTTT. Translating gives CASSLEGISTEAFF.